This TCR beta chain was captured by sequencing in a study of OX40 agonist ivuxolimab in advanced cancers. Regarding this clone: Its antigen is still unknown.

Study results and caveats: Some nonresponders also had low normalized T-cell clonal expansion. Blood T cells, both CD4+ and CD8+, expanded clonally by week 6 at 0.1 to 3.0 mg/kg.

The CDR3 loop spans 15 amino acids. The V end was cut by 2 bases, the J end by 2 bases, with 10 bases between. Germline-derived CDR1 and CDR2 are SGHRS and YFSETQ. TCRdb's table, derived via immunoSEQ multiplex PCR, lists solely in-frame clones and lacks some. The sample lists about 52,000 clones; under 95% were seen once. V and J are TRBV5-1 and TRBJ2-2, with D possibly being TRBD2 (6 bases). This specimen consisted of CD4+ or CD8+ T cells sorted from blood, obtained in a trial of the OX40 agonist ivuxolimab. This TCR came from an adult with an advanced solid tumor such as melanoma, head and neck, liver or kidney cancer. CDR3 residues: CASSLRTTNTGELFF. The DNA for the CDR3 is TGCGCCAGCAGCTTAAGGACTACCAACACCGGGGAGCTGTTTTTT.